The present entry profiles one T cell receptor (beta chain) with its context. Trimming cost V 4 bases and J 0 bases, with 8 bases left between them. The CDR3 consists of 13 residues. Germline V gene data show CDR1 as SGHRS and CDR2 as YFSETQ. Individuals drawn from around 24 US areas were roughly 18 to 95 years old. Participants' reported clinical history set cohort assignment. Source study methods: Reference gene primers were amplified, and this amplification served to estimate nucleated cell counts. Sequencing used immunoSEQ multiplex PCR; TCRdb keeps in-frame clones, though not all of them. V, J and clone size derive from that table, while D and trimming were established from the DNA sequence. This sample has about 310,000 clones, with about nine tenths found just once. The data derive from a study of blood T cell repertoires in COVID-19.

Source material: PBMCs or T cells enriched from blood (not recorded which). The clonotype comes from a man in his sixties who had recovered from COVID-19. The chain carries TRBV5-1 and TRBJ2-7; D might be TRBD1 (5 bases). Here the CDR3 reads CASSIQASYEQYF. In nucleotides, the CDR3 is TGCGCCAGCAGCATACAGGCCTCCTACGAGCAGTACTTC.